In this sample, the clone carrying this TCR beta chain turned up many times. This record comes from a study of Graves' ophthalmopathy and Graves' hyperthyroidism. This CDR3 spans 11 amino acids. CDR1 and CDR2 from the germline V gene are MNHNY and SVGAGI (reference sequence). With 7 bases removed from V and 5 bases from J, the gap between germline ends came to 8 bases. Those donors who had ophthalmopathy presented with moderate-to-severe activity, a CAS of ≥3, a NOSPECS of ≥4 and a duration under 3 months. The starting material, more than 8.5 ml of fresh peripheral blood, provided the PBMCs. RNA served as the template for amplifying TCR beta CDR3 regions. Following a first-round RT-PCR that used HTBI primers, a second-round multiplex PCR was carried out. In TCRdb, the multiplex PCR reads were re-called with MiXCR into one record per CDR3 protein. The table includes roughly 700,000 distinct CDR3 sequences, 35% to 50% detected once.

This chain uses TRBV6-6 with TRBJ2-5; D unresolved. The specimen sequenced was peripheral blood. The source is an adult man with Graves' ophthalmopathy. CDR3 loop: CASTTRETQYF. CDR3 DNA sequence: TGTGCCAGCACCACTCGGGAGACCCAGTACTTC.